This T cell receptor beta chain was sequenced during a study of shared clonotypes between healthy human individuals. Germline values: CDR1 MDHEN, CDR2 SYDVKM. This CDR3 is built from 13 residues. The V and J ends lost 5 bases and 1 base respectively, with 8 bases between them. CD45RO-negative, CCR7-selected cells formed the naive CD8 fraction, which excluded terminally differentiated effector memory CD45RA+ cells. Data came from immunoSEQ multiplex PCR; TCRdb stores just in-frame clones and leaves some out. This repertoire shows 2 million to 2.5 million clones, roughly 95% found once; its top ten account for 1.1%.

V is TRBV28 and J is TRBJ2-5; no definite D call. This receptor was taken from a man between 18 and 35 years old in good health. Sequencing was performed on naive CD8+ T cells sorted from blood. The CDR3 bases are TGTGCCAGCAGTCCTCGCTTCCAAGAGACCCAGTACTTC. Protein product: CASSPRFQETQYF.